This TCR beta chain is from a study of tumor-infiltrating lymphocytes in primary liver carcinoma. Whole-study context: Ranging in age from 30 to 69 years, the patients were men and women.

As to this clonotype: The CDR3 does not end in the conserved phenylalanine or tryptophan, so this is likely a read error. The DNA is left out, because the CDR3 cannot be placed on it with certainty; the CDR3 is given as TCRdb lists it.

With around 490 ng total RNA as template and a constant-region primer, TCR beta cDNA was made. Researchers made the TCR beta libraries by running three nested multiplex PCR rounds with slightly modified ARM-PCR. Running around 9 cycles apiece, the first two PCR rounds relied on TRBV1-TRBV30 forward primers together with a C-beta reverse primer. TCRdb recomputed calls from the multiplex PCR reads with MiXCR, one row per CDR3 protein. The data show more than 70,000 distinct CDR3 sequences, under 75% seen once. Germline lookup yields CDR1 SQVTM and CDR2 ANQGSEA. Including both end residues, the CDR3 is 13 amino acids long. Scientists recovered RNA and DNA together from around 20-30 mg of unsorted bulk tissue. Surgeons resected the patients' primary liver carcinomas.

The source of this sequence is a man aged 35 to 55 with primary liver carcinoma and hepatitis B virus infection. The chain joins TRBV29-1 to TRBJ2-7; the table's D call, TRBD1, was not checked against the DNA. Sample: tumor-adjacent normal liver tissue. CDR3 sequence: CSVRQGTSYEHYL.